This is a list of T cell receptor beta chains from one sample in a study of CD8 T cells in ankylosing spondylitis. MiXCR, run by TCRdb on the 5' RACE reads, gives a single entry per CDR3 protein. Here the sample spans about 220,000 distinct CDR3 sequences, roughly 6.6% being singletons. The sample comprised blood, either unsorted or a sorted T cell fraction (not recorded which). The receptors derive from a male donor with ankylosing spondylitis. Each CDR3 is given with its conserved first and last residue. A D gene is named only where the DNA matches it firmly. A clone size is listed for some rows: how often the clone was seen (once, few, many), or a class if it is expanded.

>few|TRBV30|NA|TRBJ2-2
CAWSDGLNTGELFF
TGTGCCTGGAGTGACGGGTTGAACACCGGGGAGCTGTTTTTT
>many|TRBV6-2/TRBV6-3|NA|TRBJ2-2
CASSYSRRSTGELFF
TGTGCCAGCAGTTATTCCCGGAGAAGCACCGGGGAGCTGTTTTTT
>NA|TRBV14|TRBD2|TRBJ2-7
CASSQGGGAHEQYF
TGTGCCAGCAGCCAAGGCGGGGGGGCCCACGAGCAGTACTTC
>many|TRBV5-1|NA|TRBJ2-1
CASSLGGTRRGGANNEQFF
TGCGCCAGCAGCTTGGGAGGTACCCGGAGGGGGGGGGCCAACAATGAGCAGTTCTTC
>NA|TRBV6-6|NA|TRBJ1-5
CASSYPRGGGLSNQPQHF
TGTGCCAGCAGTTACCCCCGCGGAGGGGGACTAAGCAATCAGCCCCAGCATTTT
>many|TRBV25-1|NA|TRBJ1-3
CASSEGLGSGNTIYF
TGTGCCAGCAGTGAGGGCCTGGGCTCTGGAAACACCATATATTTT
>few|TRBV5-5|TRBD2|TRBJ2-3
CASSLGASGRYTDTQYF
TGTGCCAGCAGCTTGGGAGCTAGCGGACGATACACAGATACGCAGTATTTT
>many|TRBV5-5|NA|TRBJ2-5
CASSLQGLLQETQYF
TGTGCCAGCAGCTTACAGGGCCTTCTCCAAGAGACCCAGTACTTC
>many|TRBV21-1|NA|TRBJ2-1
CASSSPGQPYNEQFF
TGTGCCAGCAGCTCGCCGGGACAGCCCTACAATGAGCAGTTCTTC
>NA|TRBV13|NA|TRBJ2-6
CASSSGIDWGANVLTF
TGTGCCAGCAGCTCCGGGATCGATTGGGGGGCCAACGTCCTGACTTTC
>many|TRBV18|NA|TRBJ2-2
CASSLLETPRTGELFF
TGTGCCAGCTCACTCCTAGAGACCCCGAGGACCGGGGAGCTGTTTTTT
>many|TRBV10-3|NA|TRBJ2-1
CATRNQEQGSYNEQFF
TGTGCCACACGGAATCAGGAGCAGGGCTCCTACAATGAGCAGTTCTTC
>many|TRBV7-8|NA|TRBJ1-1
CASIRGGSTEAFF
TGTGCCAGCATCCGGGGGGGTTCCACTGAAGCTTTCTTT
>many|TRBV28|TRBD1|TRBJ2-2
CAIMRQGIGTGELFF
TGTGCCATCATGAGACAGGGAATCGGCACCGGGGAGCTGTTTTTT
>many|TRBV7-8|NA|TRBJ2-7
CASSLASGTEHEQYF
TGTGCCAGCAGCTTAGCATCGGGAACCGAACACGAGCAGTACTTC
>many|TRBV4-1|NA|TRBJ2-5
CASSQGGRSQETQYF
TGCGCCAGCAGCCAAGGAGGTCGGAGCCAAGAGACCCAGTACTTC
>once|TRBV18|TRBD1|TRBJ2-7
CASSPSDRGHEQYF
TGTGCCAGCTCACCCTCCGACAGGGGCCACGAGCAGTACTTC
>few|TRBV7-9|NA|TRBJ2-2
CASSLAGVVGELFF
TGTGCCAGCAGCTTAGCGGGAGTGGTCGGGGAGCTGTTTTTT
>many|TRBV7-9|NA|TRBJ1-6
CASSSSPGDNSPLHF
TGTGCCAGCAGCTCTTCCCCAGGGGATAATTCACCCCTCCACTTT
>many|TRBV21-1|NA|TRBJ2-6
CASSLRRGSPSGANVLTF
TGTGCCAGCAGCCTTCGGAGGGGGTCCCCCTCTGGGGCCAACGTCCTGACTTTC
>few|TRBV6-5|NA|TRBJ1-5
CASPSGGLNHQPQHF
TGTGCCAGCCCATCCGGGGGGCTGAATCATCAGCCCCAGCATTTT
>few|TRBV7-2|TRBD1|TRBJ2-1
CASSDDRGGYNEQFF
TGTGCCAGCAGCGACGACAGGGGCGGGTACAATGAGCAGTTCTTC
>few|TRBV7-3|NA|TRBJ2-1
CASSLSLVKDNEQFF
TGTGCCAGCAGCTTGTCCCTGGTGAAGGACAATGAGCAGTTCTTC
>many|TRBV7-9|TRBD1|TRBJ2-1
CASSPNRGSYNEQFF
TGTGCCAGCAGCCCCAACAGGGGCTCTTACAATGAGCAGTTCTTC
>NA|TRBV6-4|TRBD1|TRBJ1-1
CASRGTGHTEAFF
TGTGCCAGCAGGGGGACAGGGCACACTGAAGCTTTCTTT
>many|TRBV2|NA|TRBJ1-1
CASSGRTSQKMNTEAFF
TGTGCCAGCAGTGGGAGGACCTCCCAGAAAATGAACACTGAAGCTTTCTTT
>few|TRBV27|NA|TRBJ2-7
CASSYLSGRGPYEQYF
TGTGCCAGCAGTTATTTGTCCGGTCGGGGCCCCTACGAGCAGTACTTC
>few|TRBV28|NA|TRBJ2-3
CASRKGYTDTQYF
TGTGCCAGCAGAAAGGGGTACACAGATACGCAGTATTTT
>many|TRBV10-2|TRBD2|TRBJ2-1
CASKLGTSGHNEQFF
TGCGCCAGTAAACTCGGGACTAGCGGACACAATGAGCAGTTCTTC
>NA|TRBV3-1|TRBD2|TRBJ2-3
CACSLRGGGNSTDTQYF
TGTGCCTGCAGCCTCCGAGGCGGGGGGAATAGCACAGATACGCAGTATTTT
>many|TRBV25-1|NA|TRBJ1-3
CASSGDLGGSQTSGNTIYF
TGTGCCAGCAGTGGTGATCTGGGGGGATCCCAGACCTCGGGAAACACCATATATTTT
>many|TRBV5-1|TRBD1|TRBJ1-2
CASRSDRVRNGYTF
TGCGCCAGCAGGTCGGACAGGGTGCGAAATGGCTACACCTTC
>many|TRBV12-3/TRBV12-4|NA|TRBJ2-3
CASSLRAADIFKHTQYF
TGTGCCAGCAGTTTAAGGGCGGCAGACATCTTTAAGCATACGCAGTATTTT
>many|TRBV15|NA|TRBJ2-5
CATSSPWGRSETQYF
TGTGCCACCAGCTCCCCTTGGGGGAGATCGGAGACCCAGTACTTC
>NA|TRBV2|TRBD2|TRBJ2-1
CASSETTSGRGIGGSYNEQFF
TGTGCCAGCAGTGAAACAACTAGCGGGAGAGGCATTGGGGGCTCCTACAATGAGCAGTTCTTC
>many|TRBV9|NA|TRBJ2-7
CASSVVSDIRGEQYF
TGTGCCAGCAGCGTAGTCTCTGACATCAGAGGCGAGCAGTACTTC
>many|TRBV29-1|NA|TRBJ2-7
CSVEAASSYEQYF
TGCAGCGTTGAAGCCGCGAGCTCCTACGAGCAGTACTTC
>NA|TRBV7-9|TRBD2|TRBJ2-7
CASSDPGGYEQYF
TGTGCCAGCAGCGACCCGGGGGGCTACGAGCAGTACTTC